The rows below give T cell receptor beta chains drawn from one sample of a study of shared clonotypes between healthy human individuals. Some clones are missing from TCRdb's copy, which holds only in-frame ones; the method was immunoSEQ multiplex PCR. Of 490,000 or so clones in the sample, 79% were seen once. Sequencing was carried out using PBMCs. The source is a middle-aged woman in good health. Some clones in this sample may be carry-over from other donors' samples. Each CDR3 is given with its conserved first and last residue. Each record gives: CDR3 length, D gene, clone size, V gene, J gene, CDR3 DNA, CDR3 protein. A D gene is named only where the DNA matches it firmly. Size is omitted from some rows. Given values are once, few, many or a class for expanded clones.

16,.,.,TRBV6-5,TRBJ2-6,TGTGCCAGCAGTTATCGTCCCGGGACTGGGGCCAACGTCCTGACTTTC,CASSYRPGTGANVLTF
14,.,.,TRBV5-1,TRBJ2-3,TGCGCCAGCAGCTTGAGTAGCGGCACAGATACGCAGTATTTT,CASSLSSGTDTQYF
13,.,.,TRBV11-2,TRBJ2-5,TGTGCCAGCAGCTTAGCGGGCGCTGGGACCCAGTACTTC,CASSLAGAGTQYF
15,.,.,TRBV6-1,TRBJ1-1,TGTGCCAGCAGTGAAGCGCGGACAGTAAACACTGAAGCTTTCTTT,CASSEARTVNTEAFF
13,.,.,TRBV6-5,TRBJ1-1,TGTGCCAGCAGTTACAATATGAACACTGAAGCTTTCTTT,CASSYNMNTEAFF
14,.,.,TRBV9,TRBJ2-1,TGTGCCAGCAGCGTAATGGGGTCCTATAATGAGCAGTTCTTC,CASSVMGSYNEQFF
14,TRBD1,few,TRBV19,TRBJ2-7,TGTGCCAGTAGTATTGACAGGGAATCCTACGAGCAGTACTTC,CASSIDRESYEQYF
15,.,.,TRBV4-1,TRBJ1-5,TGCGCCAGCAGCCAAGTCGGGGGGGGGAATCAGCCCCAGCATTTT,CASSQVGGGNQPQHF
13,.,.,TRBV28,TRBJ2-3,TGTGCCAGCAGTTTCGGGACGGTGGGTACGCAGTATTTT,CASSFGTVGTQYF
11,.,.,TRBV5-8,TRBJ1-4,TGTGCCAGCAGCTTGGGGGGAGGACTGTTTTTT,CASSLGGGLFF
12,.,once,TRBV11-3,TRBJ2-1,TGTGCCAGCAGCTTGTTGGAGGGTGAGCAGTTCTTC,CASSLLEGEQFF
14,.,.,TRBV19,TRBJ1-5,TGTGCCAGTAGTATCCAGGGAGGGCGTCAGCCCCAGCATTTT,CASSIQGGRQPQHF
14,.,.,TRBV2,TRBJ2-1,TGTGCCAGCAGCGCCCGGGTATCGTACAATGAGCAGTTCTTC,CASSARVSYNEQFF
13,.,.,TRBV28,TRBJ1-2,TGTGCCAGCAGTTTATACGAGGAGTATGGCTACACCTTC,CASSLYEEYGYTF
16,TRBD2,.,TRBV5-6,TRBJ2-5,TGTGCCAGCAGCCCAGGACTAGCGGGAAGCCAAGAGACCCAGTACTTC,CASSPGLAGSQETQYF
16,TRBD1,.,TRBV27,TRBJ2-7,TGTGCCAGCAGTATCCTGGGGACAGGGCACGGCTACGAGCAGTACTTC,CASSILGTGHGYEQYF
16,.,.,TRBV4-1,TRBJ1-4,TGCGCCAGCAGCCAAGATGGAGACCCAAGGGATGAAAAACTGTTTTTT,CASSQDGDPRDEKLFF
11,.,once,TRBV7-2,TRBJ2-5,TGTGCCAGCAGCTTGAGTGAGACCCAGTACTTC,CASSLSETQYF
16,TRBD1,once,TRBV5-4,TRBJ1-3,TGTGCCAGCAGCTTTGACAGGGGGCCTTCTGGAAACACCATATATTTT,CASSFDRGPSGNTIYF
14,TRBD2,.,TRBV5-4,TRBJ2-5,TGTGCCAGCAGCTTGACGGGGGGCCAAGAGACCCAGTACTTC,CASSLTGGQETQYF
13,.,.,TRBV18,TRBJ1-1,TGTGCCAGCTCTCCGATTCTGGCCACTGAAGCTTTCTTT,CASSPILATEAFF
17,TRBD2,.,TRBV7-2,TRBJ2-1,TGTGCCAGCAGCTCCCAGACTAGCGGGAGTCTGGGAAATGAGCAGTTCTTC,CASSSQTSGSLGNEQFF
14,TRBD2,.,TRBV19,TRBJ2-1,TGTGCCAGTAGTGTCGGGACTAGGGGGAGTGAGCAGTTCTTC,CASSVGTRGSEQFF
13,TRBD1,.,TRBV2,TRBJ2-7,TGTGCCAGCAGCGAAACATACAGGGGCGAGCAGTACTTC,CASSETYRGEQYF
14,.,once,TRBV11-3,TRBJ2-3,TGTGCCAGCAGCTTGGTAGCTAGCACAGATACGCAGTATTTT,CASSLVASTDTQYF
16,TRBD1,.,TRBV4-1,TRBJ2-1,TGCGCCAGCAGCCAAGCTCCGGGACAGGGCTACAATGAGCAGTTCTTC,CASSQAPGQGYNEQFF
14,.,many,TRBV29-1,TRBJ1-2,TGCAGCGTTGCCCTCGGATCCGAGAACTATGGCTACACCTTC,CSVALGSENYGYTF
14,TRBD1,few,TRBV29-1,TRBJ1-4,TGCAGCGTTGCTCCAACAGGGGCTACTGAAAAACTGTTTTTT,CSVAPTGATEKLFF
20,.,.,TRBV5-5,TRBJ1-5,TGTGCCAGCAGCTTGGTTTGGGGGCCTACCGGTGGAGGTAGCAATCAGCCCCAGCATTTT,CASSLVWGPTGGGSNQPQHF
11,.,.,TRBV7-9,TRBJ2-7,TGTGCCAGCAGCCTCACCTACGAGCAGTACTTC,CASSLTYEQYF
15,TRBD1,.,TRBV5-1,TRBJ1-4,TGCGCCAGCAGCAAAGGACAGGGAATGGGTGAAAAACTGTTTTTT,CASSKGQGMGEKLFF
15,TRBD1,.,TRBV19,TRBJ1-1,TGTGCCAGTAGTAGAACCCGACAGGGTAACACTGAAGCTTTCTTT,CASSRTRQGNTEAFF
16,TRBD1,.,TRBV5-8,TRBJ2-2,TGTGCCAGCAGCACGTACAGGGGCCAGAACACCGGGGAGCTGTTTTTT,CASSTYRGQNTGELFF
13,.,many,TRBV7-6,TRBJ2-2,TGTGCCAGCAGCTGGGACGCGAATGGGGAGCTGTTTTTT,CASSWDANGELFF
16,TRBD2,once,TRBV11-2,TRBJ2-7,TGTGCCAGCAGCTTAGGGGGGACTAGCGGACTCTACGAGCAGTACTTC,CASSLGGTSGLYEQYF
13,.,once,TRBV5-1,TRBJ2-1,TGCGCCAGCCTACCCGAGCCAGGCAGGGAGCAGTTCTTC,CASLPEPGREQFF
12,.,.,TRBV11-2,TRBJ2-1,TGTGCCAGCAGAAGAGTCAACAATGAGCAGTTCTTC,CASRRVNNEQFF
13,.,.,TRBV5-1,TRBJ2-7,TGCGCCAGCAGCTTGGACGTCGGTCCTTCCCAGTACTTC,CASSLDVGPSQYF
14,TRBD2,.,TRBV18,TRBJ2-7,TGTGCCAGCTCAGGGACTAGCGGGAGGAACGAGCAGTACTTC,CASSGTSGRNEQYF
16,TRBD1,.,TRBV19,TRBJ2-5,TGTGCCAGTTCCCCATATGGCCGGGACAGGGATGAGACCCAGTACTTC,CASSPYGRDRDETQYF
14,TRBD1,.,TRBV28,TRBJ2-5,TGTGCCAGCAGTTTTTCGGACAGGCAAGAGACCCAGTACTTC,CASSFSDRQETQYF
10,.,.,TRBV20-1,TRBJ2-1,TGCAGTGCTAGGTGGAAGGAGCAGTTCTTC,CSARWKEQFF
16,.,.,TRBV30,TRBJ2-7,TGTGCCTGGAGTGCCACGGTGGTAGCGAGAAGCTACGAGCAGTACTTC,CAWSATVVARSYEQYF
13,.,.,TRBV5-6,TRBJ1-3,TGTGCCAGCAGCCCCGTAGGGGGAAACACCATATATTTT,CASSPVGGNTIYF
14,.,few,TRBV28,TRBJ1-2,TGTGCCAGCAGTTTTGCAGGGTTGGTGGATGGCTACACCTTC,CASSFAGLVDGYTF
16,.,.,TRBV5-6,TRBJ2-3,TGTGCCAGCAGCCGTCTATCGGGGGAAAGCACAGATACGCAGTATTTT,CASSRLSGESTDTQYF
12,.,.,TRBV5-1,TRBJ2-5,TGCGCCAGCAGCGAAGATAAAGAGACCCAGTACTTC,CASSEDKETQYF
18,TRBD2,few,TRBV23-1,TRBJ2-5,TGCGCCAACCCGGGACTAGCGGGAGGCCCCCTTCGTCAAGAGACCCAGTACTTC,CANPGLAGGPLRQETQYF
13,.,.,TRBV29-1,TRBJ2-5,TGCAGCGCCTTCAGGGCCGGGCAAGAGACCCAGTACTTC,CSAFRAGQETQYF
17,.,.,TRBV18,TRBJ2-6,TGTGCCAGCTCACCAGCCCTGGCCGGTGGTGGGGCCAACGTCCTGACTTTC,CASSPALAGGGANVLTF
13,TRBD1,.,TRBV30,TRBJ2-7,TGTGCCTGGAGTGTGACAGGGTTGGGCGAGCAGTACTTC,CAWSVTGLGEQYF
14,.,.,TRBV10-2,TRBJ2-2,TGCGCCAGCAGTGGAGGCAAGAACACCGGGGAGCTGTTTTTT,CASSGGKNTGELFF
13,TRBD2,.,TRBV7-2,TRBJ2-5,TGTGCCAGCAGCCTCGGGACTACGAGGAACCAGTACTTC,CASSLGTTRNQYF